The 16 T cell receptor beta chains listed next were all sequenced from one sample in a study of immune heterogeneity within non-small cell lung tumors. Template material for each sample was 550 to 750 ng of bulk tumor genomic DNA. Biopsy collection occurred during surgery, with several far-apart biopsies per primary tumor. Curative surgical treatment was performed in patients who had newly diagnosed, untreated non-small cell lung cancer. Multiplex PCR amplified TCR beta CDR3 with 32 V and 13 J primers. TCRdb processed the multiplex PCR reads anew with MiXCR; each CDR3 protein has one entry. Of approximately 2,200 distinct CDR3 sequences listed, about 35% were seen once; the top ten hold about 27%. Material for sequencing was lung tumor tissue. These TCRs come from a man in his 70s with non-small cell lung cancer.

This clonotype has more than one count but fewer than ten. The chain couples TRBV9 to TRBJ2-3; D is possibly TRBD2 (6 bases). Looked up from germline, CDR1 is SGDLS and CDR2 is YYNGEE. The CDR3 runs to 13 residues. The germline V and J ends were trimmed by 7 bases and 2 bases, with 11 bases remaining between them. In nucleotides, the CDR3 is TGTGCCAGCGGGGGGACCTTCACAGATACGCAGTATTTT. It encodes CASGGTFTDTQYF. Together with reference TRBV9 and TRBJ2-3, the CDR3 gives the full variable domain: DSGVTQTPKHLITATGQRVTLRCSPRSGDLSVYWYQQSLDQGLQFLIQYYNGEERAKGNILERFSAQQFPDLHSELNLSSLELGDSALYFCASGGTFTDTQYFGPGTRLTVL.

This clonotype was found a few times. This sequence joins TRBV10-3 and TRBJ2-3; TRBD2 matches at 8 bases. CDR3 length: 15 amino acids. The trim removed 8 bases at V and 0 bases at J, leaving 7 bases unmatched. The germline gives CDR1 ENHRY, CDR2 SYGVKD. The CDR3 spells CAIAGLAGSTDTQYF. CDR3 DNA: TGTGCCATCGCCGGATTAGCGGGGAGCACAGATACGCAGTATTTT.

This rearrangement joins TRBV15 to TRBJ2-4, with 10 bases fitting TRBD1. V shed 5 bases, J shed 7 bases, and the junction held 14 bases outside the gene matches. The CDR3 is made up of 17 amino acids. Germline V gene lookup returns CDR1 LNHNV and CDR2 YYDKDF (reference sequence). The CDR3 DNA sequence: TGTGCCACCAGCTTTCACTTCTCCGGGACAGGGGTGAACATTCAGTACTTC. It codes for CATSFHFSGTGVNIQYF.

The V call is TRBV2, the J call TRBJ1-3, with 7 nucleotides matching TRBD1. This CDR3 is 15 amino acids long. V trimming: 6 bases; J trimming: 3 bases; junction bases outside the gene matches: 8. Germline CDR1 is SNHLY and CDR2 is FYNNEI. The CDR3 is CASREQGFFGNTIYF. The CDR3 nucleotides are TGTGCCAGCAGGGAACAGGGGTTCTTTGGAAACACCATATATTTT.

The chain combines TRBV11-2 with TRBJ2-4; D ambiguous. Per the germline V gene, CDR1 is SGHAT and CDR2 is FQNNGV. The V and J ends lost 5 bases and 0 bases respectively, with 17 bases between them. CDR3 length: 17 residues. The CDR3 bases are TGTGCCAGCAGCCCTATCTCGTTGCGTCTAGCCAAAAACATTCAGTACTTC. Translating gives CASSPISLRLAKNIQYF.

The chain joins TRBV20-1 to TRBJ2-2, with 10 bases identical to TRBD2. CDR1 and CDR2 from the germline V gene are DFQATT and SNEGSKA (reference sequence). The CDR3 runs 15 residues. V lost 8 bases to trimming and J lost 6 bases; unmatched junction nucleotides: 12. The CDR3 loop reads CSTRLAGEDSGELFF. CDR3 DNA sequence: TGCAGTACTCGCCTAGCGGGAGAGGATTCCGGGGAGCTGTTTTTT.

Details on this clonotype: A much bigger clone sits one base away, suggesting this may be a read error. The genes are TRBV29-1 and TRBJ2-7; D possibly corresponds to TRBD1 (6 bases). Germline assignment: CDR1 SQVTM and CDR2 ANQGSEA. CDR3 length: 14 amino acids. Here the CDR3 reads CSALGDTSSYEHYF. As DNA, the CDR3 is TGCAGCGCTCTCGGGGACACAAGCTCCTACGAGCATTACTTC.

This chain joins TRBV7-9 and TRBJ1-1, with 9 nucleotides matching TRBD1. The germline CDR1 and CDR2 sequences are SEHNR and FQNEAQ (reference sequence). With 2 bases clipped from V and 7 bases from J, the junction kept 5 bases outside the gene matches. The CDR3 runs 14 residues. CDR3 sequence: CASSLWTGEGEAFF. The DNA of the CDR3 is TGTGCCAGCAGCTTATGGACAGGGGAAGGTGAAGCTTTCTTT.

This clonotype was detected a few times. The gene calls are TRBV20-1 and TRBJ2-7; TRBD2 is a possible D gene (5 bases). CDR3 size: 13 residues. CDR1 is DFQATT and CDR2 is SNEGSKA in the germline V gene (reference sequence). Deletions cut 6 bases from V and 0 bases from J, with 12 bases between. For the CDR3, the DNA is TGCAGTGCCTTCAGCGGAAGCTCCTACGAGCAGTACTTC. Translating gives CSAFSGSSYEQYF.

This clonotype was counted only a few times. CDR3 sequence: CASSLQGLSNQPQHF. In nucleotides, the CDR3 is TGTGCCAGCAGCCTTCAGGGCCTTAGCAATCAGCCCCAGCATTTT. This chain links TRBV11-2 with TRBJ1-5, with D perhaps TRBD1 (5 bases). V lost 5 bases to trimming and J lost 0 bases, with 11 bases between them. Germline V gives CDR1 SGHAT, CDR2 FQNNGV. The CDR3 is 15 residues long.

This chain joins TRBV3-1 and TRBJ2-7, with TRBD1 matching over 7 bases. The germline V gene encodes CDR1 LGHDT and CDR2 YNNKEL (reference sequence). The CDR3 totals 17 residues. Germline trimming cut 4 bases from V and 0 bases from J; bases unmatched to any gene: 12. CDR3 DNA sequence: TGTGCCAGCAGCCCCGCGACAGGACAGGACCGCTCCTACGAGCAGTACTTC. Protein: CASSPATGQDRSYEQYF.

The V call is TRBV6-2 or TRBV6-3, the J call TRBJ1-2; TRBD1 might be the D (5 bases). In germline, CDR1 is MNHEY, CDR2 SVGEGT. This CDR3 spans 14 amino acids. Trimming cost V 6 bases and J 0 bases, with 11 bases left between them. The CDR3 sequence: CASRLPGTNYGYTF. The DNA of the CDR3 is TGTGCCAGCAGACTGCCAGGGACTAACTATGGCTACACCTTC.

The chain uses TRBV15 and TRBJ1-6, with D tentatively TRBD1 (5 bases). Germline lookup yields CDR1 LNHNV and CDR2 YYDKDF (reference sequence). The CDR3 runs 15 residues. With 1 base removed from V and 14 bases from J, the gap between germline ends came to 18 bases. CDR3 residues: CATSRVGGSGGSLHF. DNA of the CDR3: TGTGCCACCAGCAGAGTCGGTGGGTCCGGGGGATCCCTCCACTTT.

The V and J genes are TRBV20-1 and TRBJ1-3; D gene unclear. The CDR3 totals 15 residues. Deletions cut 3 bases from V and 0 bases from J, with 12 bases between. The germline gives CDR1 DFQATT, CDR2 SNEGSKA (reference sequence). The CDR3 nucleotides are TGCAGTGCTAGTCCGCCGGGGAGCTCTGGAAACACCATATATTTT. Its translation: CSASPPGSSGNTIYF.

J is TRBJ1-6 and V is TRBV6-1; D is unclear. The CDR3 covers 14 residues. CDR1 and CDR2 (germline): MNHNS, SASEGT. The V end was cut by 4 bases, the J end by 5 bases, with 9 bases between. DNA for the CDR3: TGTGCCAGCAGTGGAACTTGGAATAATTCACCCCTCCACTTT. Translation: CASSGTWNNSPLHF.

A note on this clonotype: No conserved phenylalanine or tryptophan ends this CDR3, so it is likely a read error. V is TRBV2 and J is TRBJ2-1; 7 bases agree with TRBD2. The CDR3 has 11 amino acids. The junction had 2 bases not matched to a gene; V was cut back by 11 bases and J by 4 bases. Germline V gene lookup returns CDR1 SNHLY and CDR2 FYNNEI. Here the CDR3 DNA reads TGTGCCTGGACTAGGTACAATGAGCAGTTCCTC. This gives the protein CAWTRYNEQFL.